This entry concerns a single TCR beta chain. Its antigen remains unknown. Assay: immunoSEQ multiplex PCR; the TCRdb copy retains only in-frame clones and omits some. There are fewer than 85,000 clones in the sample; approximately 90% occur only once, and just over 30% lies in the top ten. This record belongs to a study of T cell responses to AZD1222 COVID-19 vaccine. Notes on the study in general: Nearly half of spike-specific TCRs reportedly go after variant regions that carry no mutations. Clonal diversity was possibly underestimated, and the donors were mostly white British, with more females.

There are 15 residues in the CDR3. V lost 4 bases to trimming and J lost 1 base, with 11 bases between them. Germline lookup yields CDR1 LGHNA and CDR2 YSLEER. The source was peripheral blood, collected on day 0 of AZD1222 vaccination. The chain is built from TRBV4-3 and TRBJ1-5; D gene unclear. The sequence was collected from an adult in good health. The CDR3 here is CASSRALGSNQPQHF. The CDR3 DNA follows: TGCGCCAGCAGCCGAGCCCTTGGGAGCAATCAGCCCCAGCATTTT.